This T cell receptor beta chain was found in a study of blood T cell repertoires in COVID-19. Study overall: Spain, Italy and the United States supplied samples that represented acute and convalescent COVID-19.

Assignments of participants to cohorts depended upon their own reported clinical history. The study counted Cohort 3 donors as recovered given two negative PCRs, clearance, or symptom resolution. Produced via immunoSEQ multiplex PCR; TCRdb's table is partial and in-frame only. This table has approximately 300,000 clones, 86% appearing once. CDR3 size: 13 residues. Germline CDR1 MGHDK, CDR2 SYGVNS. Between the trimmed V and J ends, which lost 7 bases and 2 bases, there was a span of 11 bases. The chain carries TRBV25-1 and TRBJ1-1; D is uncertain. This TCR derives from a man younger than 40 who had recovered from COVID-19. Sequenced: PBMCs or T cells enriched from blood (not recorded which). CDR3 in amino acids: CASTQLLNTEAFF. CDR3 in DNA: TGTGCCAGCACCCAACTACTTAACACTGAAGCTTTCTTT.